These T cell receptor beta chains were read from a single sample in a study of blood T cell repertoires in COVID-19. Some clones are missing from TCRdb's copy, which holds only in-frame ones; the method was immunoSEQ multiplex PCR. The profile shows tens of thousands of clones, roughly 80% of them singletons. The sample was peripheral blood. The receptors come from a human donor in a cohort sampled during active COVID-19. Both conserved end residues are part of each CDR3. A D gene is named only where the DNA matches it firmly. Clone size is shown for a subset of rows, as once, few, many or a class of expanded clone.

v_gene,j_gene,d_gene,abundance,CDR3nt,CDR3aa
TRBV5-1,TRBJ1-2,TRBD1,NA,TGCGCCAGCAGCTTGTCACAGGGGGGTAGCTATGGCTACACCTTC,CASSLSQGGSYGYTF
TRBV11-3,TRBJ2-1,TRBD2,NA,TGTGCCAGCAGCTTAGTAACGGGGGGGCAGGGTGAGCAGTTCTTC,CASSLVTGGQGEQFF
TRBV27,TRBJ1-2,TRBD1,NA,TGTGCCAGCAGTTCCCGATTCCTACAGGGGATCAACTATGGCTACACCTTC,CASSSRFLQGINYGYTF
TRBV3-1/TRBV3-2,TRBJ1-2,TRBD1,NA,TGTGCCAGCAGCCCAAATGGACAGGTCCTCACCTTC,CASSPNGQVLTF
TRBV5-6,TRBJ2-2,NA,NA,TGTGCCAGCAGCTTGAGGCGGGGTTTTTTTATTGGGTACACCGGGGAGCTGTTTTTT,CASSLRRGFFIGYTGELFF
TRBV19,TRBJ2-7,TRBD1,once,TGTGCCAGTAGTATCCTCGGACAGGGGAGCGAGCAGTACTTC,CASSILGQGSEQYF
TRBV5-4,TRBJ2-3,NA,NA,TGTGCCAGCAGCTTCCAGAGGGATACGCAGTATTTT,CASSFQRDTQYF
TRBV6-6,TRBJ1-5,TRBD1,NA,TGTGCCAGCAGTTACGCACAGGGGATCAATCAGCCCCAGCATTTT,CASSYAQGINQPQHF
TRBV7-3,TRBJ1-1,NA,NA,TGTGCCAGCAGCTTGTACAGGGACACTGAAGCTTTCTTT,CASSLYRDTEAFF
TRBV9,TRBJ1-2,TRBD1,once,TGTGCCAGCAGCGTAGGGCCCCAGGACAGGGACTACACCTTC,CASSVGPQDRDYTF
TRBV4-1,TRBJ1-2,NA,NA,TGCGCCAGCAGCCAGATTCGGGGGGAACCTAACTATGGCTACACCTTC,CASSQIRGEPNYGYTF
TRBV2,TRBJ2-7,TRBD1,NA,TGTGCCAGCAGTGATCTTGGGACAGGGATCGAGCAGTACTTC,CASSDLGTGIEQYF
TRBV5-1,TRBJ1-3,NA,NA,TGCGCCAGCAGCGCCGATCCGGGATCCTCTGGAAACACCATATATTTT,CASSADPGSSGNTIYF
TRBV10-3,TRBJ2-1,TRBD2,NA,TGTGCCATCAGGACCGGGACTAGCGGGGCCAATGAGCAGTTCTTC,CAIRTGTSGANEQFF
TRBV7-9,TRBJ2-7,TRBD2,NA,TGTGCCAGCAGCCCCCCGGGACTAGCGGGGGGGCCATTGAGCGAGCAGTACTTC,CASSPPGLAGGPLSEQYF
TRBV7-9,TRBJ1-3,NA,NA,TGTGCCAGCAGCGGGAGCTCTGGAAACACCATATATTTT,CASSGSSGNTIYF
TRBV30,TRBJ1-1,NA,NA,TGTGCCTGGAGTGCCGTGGACAGTTTGAACACTGAAGCTTTCTTT,CAWSAVDSLNTEAFF
TRBV4-1,TRBJ1-6,TRBD1,NA,TGCGCCAGCAGCCCGAGAGGGGGCTCGGATGATTCACCCCTCCACTTT,CASSPRGGSDDSPLHF
TRBV3-1/TRBV3-2,TRBJ2-3,TRBD2,NA,TGTGCCAGCAGCCCCCTGGCGGGGGGGCCAGATACGCAGTATTTT,CASSPLAGGPDTQYF
TRBV7-9,TRBJ2-7,TRBD1,NA,TGTGCCAGCAGCTTGATCCCGGGACAGAGCTCCTACGAGCAGTACTTC,CASSLIPGQSSYEQYF
TRBV10-1,TRBJ2-3,TRBD2,NA,TGCGCCAGCATTCCCCGGGGGGTGGGGGGCACAGATACGCAGTATTTT,CASIPRGVGGTDTQYF
TRBV7-6,TRBJ1-5,TRBD1,NA,TGTGCCAGCAGCCCGTCGACAGGGATAGATCAGCCCCAGCATTTT,CASSPSTGIDQPQHF
TRBV28,TRBJ2-7,TRBD2,NA,TGTGCCAGCAGCTTGACGGGGGGGCGAAGCTACGAGCAGTACTTC,CASSLTGGRSYEQYF